A single sample gave rise to the 7 T cell receptor beta chains below, sequenced in a study of patients and donors after allogeneic stem cell transplantation. TCRdb redid the calling of the RT-PCR reads with MiXCR, one entry per CDR3 protein. There are hundreds of thousands of distinct CDR3 sequences in the sample; approximately 14% occur only once, and roughly 10% lies in the top ten. The sequenced sample was blood, either unsorted or a sorted T cell fraction (not recorded which). The receptors derive from a human donor who was either an allogeneic HSCT recipient or a stem cell or donor lymphocyte infusion donor (not recorded which). It is not recorded whose cells these are; they may come from a transplant donor.

This sequence joins TRBV20-1 and TRBJ2-7, with D possibly being TRBD2 (5 bases). Germline assignment: CDR1 DFQATT and CDR2 SNEGSKA (reference sequence). V was trimmed by 0 bases and J by 4 bases, leaving 7 bases between them. The CDR3 extends over 12 amino acids. CDR3 amino acids: CSARDSGYEQYF. DNA of the CDR3: TGCAGTGCTAGAGATTCGGGGTACGAGCAGTACTTC.

J is TRBJ2-5 and V is TRBV18, with D hard to call. Germline V lookup: CDR1 KGHSH, CDR2 LQKENI. V lost 6 bases and J 2 bases, leaving 22 bases between the germline ends. There are 17 residues in the CDR3. This CDR3 reads CASSMDGARARQETQYF. CDR3 nucleotides: TGTGCCAGCTCGATGGACGGAGCCCGGGCTAGACAAGAGACCCAGTACTTC. Looking up the rest from reference TRBV18 and TRBJ2-5 gives the full variable domain: NAGVMQNPRHLVRRRGQEARLRCSPMKGHSHVYWYRQLPEEGLKFMVYLQKENIIDESGMPKERFSAEFPKEGPSILRIQQVVRGDSAAYFCASSMDGARARQETQYFGPGTRLLVL.

The chain joins TRBV5-1 to TRBJ2-7; no clear D gene. Trimming pared 0 bases from V and 4 bases from J, leaving 17 bases between. This CDR3 is 16 amino acids long. Per the germline V gene, CDR1 is SGHRS and CDR2 is YFSETQ. The CDR3 here is CASSLGSDKVGYEQYF. The CDR3 DNA follows: TGCGCCAGCAGCTTGGGAAGTGATAAGGTTGGGTACGAGCAGTACTTC.

This clonotype has a handful of counts. The chain employs TRBV2 and TRBJ1-2; perhaps TRBD1 as D (5 bases). V was pared by 5 bases and J by 2 bases, with 12 bases between. The CDR3 contains 14 residues. Germline CDR1 reads SNHLY; CDR2 reads FYNNEI. CDR3 residues: CASSLGHSNYGYTF. As DNA, the CDR3 is TGTGCCAGCAGTCTCGGACATTCAAACTATGGCTACACCTTC. Full variable domain (missing parts from reference TRBV2 and TRBJ1-2): EPEVTQTPSHQVTQMGQEVILRCVPISNHLYFYWYRQILGQKVEFLVSFYNNEISEKSEIFDDQFSVERPDGSNFTLKIRSTKLEDSAMYFCASSLGHSNYGYTFGSGTRLTVV.

This clonotype has a count of ten or more. This chain links TRBV6-1 with TRBJ1-3; 9 bases line up with TRBD1. This CDR3 spans 17 amino acids. Germline V gene sequence: CDR1 MNHNS, CDR2 SASEGT. V shed 5 bases and J 0 bases; nucleotides not matched to a gene: 8. CDR3 sequence (DNA): TGTGCCAGCAGTCCTATACAGGGGGCGACCTCTGGAAACACCATATATTTT. Its translation: CASSPIQGATSGNTIYF.

The gene calls are TRBV2 and TRBJ1-4; 7 bases match TRBD1. CDR1 is SNHLY and CDR2 is FYNNEI in the germline V gene. The CDR3 loop spans 15 amino acids. The J segment lost 2 bases and the V segment lost 6 bases, leaving 6 bases of the junction unmatched. The DNA of the CDR3 is TGTGCCAGCAGCGTACAGGGGTTGACTAATGAAAAACTGTTTTTT. As protein: CASSVQGLTNEKLFF.

This clonotype was found a few times. DNA of the CDR3: TGTGCCAGCAGTCGAAGCGGGCGGGGCAAAAACATTCAGTACTTC. This encodes CASSRSGRGKNIQYF. This chain joins TRBV12-3 or TRBV12-4 and TRBJ2-4; tentatively, D is TRBD2 (6 bases). V lost 5 bases, J lost 3 bases, and 14 bases lay in between. CDR3 length: 15 residues.